This T cell receptor (beta chain) emerged from a study of blood T cell repertoires in COVID-19. Germline V gene data show CDR1 as SQVTM and CDR2 as ANQGSEA. The CDR3 consists of 14 residues. Trimming removed 5 bases from V and 0 bases from J, with 14 bases in between. The data were produced by immunoSEQ multiplex PCR, yet TCRdb's version contains in-frame clones alone and is incomplete. The sample carries fewer than 90,000 clones, 80% recorded once. The TCR sequence derives from a woman older than 75 with acute or convalescent COVID-19. The chain carries TRBV29-1 and TRBJ2-7; possible D gene TRBD1, 6 bases. Sample: peripheral blood. CDR3 nucleotides: TGCAGCGTTAATGGGGGCCCTAGCTCCTACGAGCAGTACTTC. This sequence encodes CSVNGGPSSYEQYF.